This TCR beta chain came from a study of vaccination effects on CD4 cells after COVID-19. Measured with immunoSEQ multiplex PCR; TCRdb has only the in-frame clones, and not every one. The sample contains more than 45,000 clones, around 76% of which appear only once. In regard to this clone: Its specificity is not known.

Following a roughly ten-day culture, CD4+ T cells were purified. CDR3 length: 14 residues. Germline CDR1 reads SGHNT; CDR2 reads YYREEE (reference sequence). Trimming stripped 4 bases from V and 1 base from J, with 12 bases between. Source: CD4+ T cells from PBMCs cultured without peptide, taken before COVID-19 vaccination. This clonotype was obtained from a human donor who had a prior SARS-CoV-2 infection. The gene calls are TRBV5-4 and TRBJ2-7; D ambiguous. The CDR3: CASSPRGGSYEQYF. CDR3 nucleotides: TGTGCCAGCAGCCCCCGCGGCGGATCCTACGAGCAGTACTTC.